This TCR beta chain stems from a study of blood T cell repertoires in COVID-19. Turning to the study itself: Some COVID-19 samples were acute and others convalescent; all came from the United States, Italy and Spain.

Germline V lookup: CDR1 LNHNV, CDR2 YYDKDF (reference sequence). Trimming removed 0 bases from V and 4 bases from J, with 12 bases in between. The CDR3 loop spans 16 amino acids. As processed by the authors: Researchers report that nucleated cell counts were estimated from reference gene primer amplification. Produced via immunoSEQ multiplex PCR; TCRdb's table is partial and in-frame only. V and J calls and clone size are as listed in that table; D and trimming were resolved from the DNA. The table has some 200,000 clones, around 86% seen once; the top ten hold 5.5% to 7.5%. The sequenced sample consisted of peripheral blood. J is TRBJ2-2 and V is TRBV15, with a weak D call TRBD1 (5 bases). This receptor was identified in a woman in her 40s with acute or convalescent COVID-19. The CDR3: CATSRETVRVTGELFF. The CDR3 nucleotides are TGTGCCACCAGCAGAGAAACAGTCAGGGTCACCGGGGAGCTGTTTTTT.